One and the same sample provided the 30 T cell receptor beta chains below, sequenced in a study of neoadjuvant nivolumab and ipilimumab in lung cancer. The repertoire was sequenced with immunoSEQ multiplex PCR; TCRdb's copy has only in-frame clones and lacks some. The table includes over 25,000 clones, roughly 76% detected once. The sample in question was tumor tissue, obtained after neoadjuvant nivolumab, alone or with ipilimumab, at or shortly before surgery. These receptor sequences come from an adult with non-small cell lung cancer.

The rearrangement uses TRBV6-1 and TRBJ1-1; D gene uncertain. The CDR3 covers 14 residues. With 4 bases removed from V and 1 base from J, the gap between germline ends came to 10 bases. Germline CDR1 reads MNHNS; CDR2 reads SASEGT. The CDR3 DNA reads as TGTGCCAGCAGTGTGGGCAGGAGGAACACTGAAGCTTTCTTT. Translating it yields CASSVGRRNTEAFF.

The genes are TRBV5-1 and TRBJ1-2, with 7 bases aligning to TRBD1. This CDR3 has 14 amino acids. With V trimmed by 0 bases and J by 4 bases, 3 bases remained unmatched. The V gene's germline CDR1 is SGHRS and CDR2 YFSETQ. CDR3 DNA sequence: TGCGCCAGCAGCTTGGATGGGACAGCCTATGGCTACACCTTC. It encodes CASSLDGTAYGYTF.

The chain combines TRBV7-9 with TRBJ2-1; D unclear. Trimming cost V 1 base and J 9 bases, with 4 bases left between them. This CDR3 spans 11 amino acids. The germline gives CDR1 SEHNR, CDR2 FQNEAQ (reference sequence). The CDR3 sequence is CASSLGSEQFF. The CDR3 coding sequence is TGTGCCAGCAGCTTAGGGAGTGAGCAGTTCTTC.

The chain links TRBV5-1 to TRBJ1-2; TRBD1 aligns across 7 bases. The CDR3 runs to 12 residues. J gave up 5 bases and V 4 bases, and 2 bases lay outside the gene matches. Germline V gene sequence: CDR1 SGHRS, CDR2 YFSETQ. CDR3 protein: CASSPGGYGYTF. The CDR3 DNA sequence: TGCGCCAGCAGCCCAGGGGGTTATGGCTACACCTTC. The whole variable domain, filled in from reference TRBV5-1 and TRBJ1-2, reads KAGVTQTPRYLIKTRGQQVTLSCSPISGHRSVSWYQQTPGQGLQFLFEYFSETQRNKGNFPGRFSGRQFSNSRSEMNVSTLELGDSALYLCASSPGGYGYTFGSGTRLTVV.

The rearrangement uses TRBV7-2 and TRBJ2-3, with D unclear. CDR3 length equals 14 residues. The germline V gene encodes CDR1 SGHTA and CDR2 FQGNSA. Trimming took off 2 bases at V and 3 bases at J, with 9 bases between the two ends. As DNA, the CDR3 is TGTGCCAGCAGCTTATTACCAGAAACAGATACGCAGTATTTT. This codes for CASSLLPETDTQYF.

This clone was recorded a few times. The chain employs TRBV19 and TRBJ1-2, with 10 bases lining up with TRBD1. The CDR3 has 14 amino acids. Trimming at V came to 6 bases and at J to 4 bases, leaving 5 bases not matched to a gene. Per germline, CDR1 LNHDA and CDR2 SQIVND (reference sequence). The CDR3 sequence is CASRWTGGSYGYTF. CDR3 in DNA: TGTGCCAGTAGATGGACAGGGGGAAGCTATGGCTACACCTTC.

This clone occurred a few times. The chain combines TRBV27 with TRBJ1-6; TRBD1 matches at 8 bases. After removal of 3 bases from V and 6 bases from J, the junction contained 1 base not matched to a gene. This CDR3 has 14 amino acids. Germline V gene lookup returns CDR1 MNHEY and CDR2 SMNVEV (reference sequence). The CDR3 spells CASSFGQGNSPLHF. The DNA for the CDR3 is TGTGCCAGCAGTTTCGGACAGGGTAATTCACCCCTCCACTTT.

This chain links TRBV7-9 with TRBJ1-2, with 8 bases identical to TRBD1. Looked up from germline, CDR1 is SEHNR and CDR2 is FQNEAQ (reference sequence). CDR3 length: 14 residues. V shed 3 bases, J shed 7 bases, and the junction held 7 bases outside the gene matches. Here the CDR3 reads CASSFILGQGGYTF. CDR3 DNA sequence: TGTGCCAGCAGCTTTATATTAGGACAGGGTGGCTACACCTTC.

About this clone: The junction and the germline gene differ at one end; a read error may be behind it. The V call is TRBV7-7, the J call TRBJ1-5; tentatively, D is TRBD1 (6 bases). The germline V gene encodes CDR1 SSHAT and CDR2 FNYEAQ (reference sequence). This CDR3 has 17 residues. The CDR3 sequence is CASSSPIGGLSTQPQHF. The CDR3, as DNA: TGTGCTAGCAGCTCCCCTATAGGGGGGCTAAGCACTCAGCCCCAGCATTTT.

V and J are TRBV7-6 and TRBJ1-2, with D possibly being TRBD1 (6 bases). The CDR3 contains 17 residues. V was cut by 3 bases and J by 8 bases, with 25 bases left in between. CDR1 and CDR2 (germline): SGHVS, FNYEAQ. CDR3 in amino acids: CASSLLAPGGQASGYTF. CDR3 coding DNA: TGTGCCAGCAGCTTGTTGGCCCCCGGGGGCCAGGCTTCCGGCTACACCTTC.

The chain combines TRBV11-2 with TRBJ2-5; D remains ambiguous. Germline assignment: CDR1 SGHAT and CDR2 FQNNGV. V lost 5 bases to trimming and J lost 1 base, with 5 bases between them. The CDR3 covers 12 residues. The CDR3 DNA sequence: TGTGCCAGCAGCCGCCTCCAAGAGACCCAGTACTTC. Translating it yields CASSRLQETQYF.

This clone has more than one count but fewer than ten. The chain carries TRBV2 and TRBJ1-5; D gene ambiguous. Germline V gene sequence: CDR1 SNHLY, CDR2 FYNNEI. This CDR3 has 12 amino acids. With 11 bases removed from V and 7 bases from J, the gap between germline ends came to 15 bases. CDR3: CASSGLNQPQHF. CDR3 DNA sequence: TGTGCCTCCTCGGGCCTGAACCAGCCCCAGCATTTT.

The chain couples TRBV5-1 to TRBJ1-1; D gene uncertain. CDR3 size: 15 residues. Trimming shortened V by 0 bases and J by 3 bases, and 12 bases separated the two germline ends. The germline CDR1 and CDR2 sequences are SGHRS and YFSETQ. The chain's CDR3 is CASSLGNVGYTEAFF. CDR3 sequence (DNA): TGCGCCAGCAGCTTGGGAAACGTGGGCTACACTGAAGCTTTCTTT. Variable domain in full (rest from reference TRBV5-1 and TRBJ1-1): KAGVTQTPRYLIKTRGQQVTLSCSPISGHRSVSWYQQTPGQGLQFLFEYFSETQRNKGNFPGRFSGRQFSNSRSEMNVSTLELGDSALYLCASSLGNVGYTEAFFGQGTRLTVV.

This clone occurred a few times. The chain employs TRBV25-1 and TRBJ2-4; no firm D call. This CDR3 region has 11 residues. CDR1 is MGHDK and CDR2 is SYGVNS in the germline V gene. Trimming cost V 3 bases and J 6 bases, with 3 bases left between them. The CDR3 sequence is CASSERNIQYF. The DNA for the CDR3 is TGTGCCAGCAGTGAGAGAAACATTCAGTACTTC.

The CDR3 nucleotides read TGTGCCTGGAGTACAGCCGCCACCTATGGCTACACCTTC. Amino acid sequence: CAWSTAATYGYTF. The gene calls are TRBV30 and TRBJ1-2; D call uncertain. Germline CDR1 and CDR2: GTSNPN and SVGIG (reference sequence). V lost 2 bases, J lost 4 bases, and 11 bases lay in between. The CDR3 runs to 13 residues.

The chain couples TRBV6-5 to TRBJ1-3; TRBD1 matches 8 bases. Germline-derived CDR1 and CDR2 are MNHEY and SVGAGI. With 4 bases clipped from V and 2 bases from J, the junction kept 4 bases outside the gene matches. The CDR3 is 15 residues long. CDR3 in amino acids: CASSSTGGTGNTIYF. CDR3 nucleotides: TGTGCCAGCAGTTCCACAGGGGGAACTGGAAACACCATATATTTT.

This clone has only one observation. The chain uses TRBV5-6 and TRBJ1-5, with 8 nucleotides matching TRBD1. The germline V gene encodes CDR1 SGHDT and CDR2 YYEEEE. The CDR3 contains 16 residues. V lost 4 bases to trimming and J lost 1 base; unmatched junction nucleotides: 7. CDR3 amino acids: CASSIQGVGSNQPQHF. The CDR3 DNA is TGTGCCAGCAGCATACAGGGGGTAGGAAGCAATCAGCCCCAGCATTTT.

This clone appeared once. The chain employs TRBV11-3 and TRBJ2-5, with a tentative D call TRBD2 (5 bases). The CDR3 consists of 14 residues. V lost 1 base and J 0 bases, leaving 6 bases between the germline ends. Germline V gene lookup returns CDR1 SGHNT and CDR2 YENEEA. CDR3 nucleotide sequence: TGTGCCAGCAGCTTAGGAGGGAACCAAGAGACCCAGTACTTC. This codes for CASSLGGNQETQYF.

Written as DNA, the CDR3 is TGTGCCAGCAGCCCCTTACTGGGGAACACTGAAGCTTTCTTT. It codes for CASSPLLGNTEAFF. The chain employs TRBV14 and TRBJ1-1; no definite D call. Germline V gene sequence: CDR1 SGHDN, CDR2 FVKESK. CDR3 length equals 14 residues. Trimming removed 4 bases at V and 1 base at J, with 10 bases between.

J is TRBJ2-7 and V is TRBV18; D not certain. V lost 3 bases, J lost 3 bases, and 6 bases lay in between. There are 12 residues in the CDR3. Germline V CDR1 and CDR2: KGHSH, LQKENI. CDR3 sequence: CASSPYSYEQYF. CDR3 coding DNA: TGTGCCAGCTCACCCTACAGCTACGAGCAGTACTTC.

This clone occurred a few times. This CDR3 is CSGGADTQYF. DNA for the CDR3: TGCAGCGGTGGTGCAGATACGCAGTATTTT. This chain uses TRBV29-1 with TRBJ2-3; D is undetermined. V shed 7 bases and J shed 4 bases, with 6 bases lying between them. CDR3 length: 10 amino acids. From germline, CDR1 is SQVTM and CDR2 ANQGSEA.

This clone showed up just once. This rearrangement joins TRBV6-1 to TRBJ1-2; D remains unclear. Germline CDR1 is MNHNS and CDR2 is SASEGT. V was trimmed by 2 bases and J by 4 bases, leaving 14 bases between them. The CDR3 consists of 15 residues. CDR3 sequence (DNA): TGTGCCAGCAGTGAAAAAGGAGTGGGTTCCTATGGCTACACCTTC. It translates to CASSEKGVGSYGYTF.

The rearrangement links TRBV5-1 to TRBJ2-7, with D perhaps given as TRBD1 or TRBD2 (5 bases each). The germline gives CDR1 SGHRS, CDR2 YFSETQ. Trimming left V 4 bases short and J 1 base short, with 9 bases between. The CDR3 has 13 residues. CDR3: CASSTGPSYEQYF. The CDR3 DNA sequence: TGCGCCAGCAGCACGGGACCTTCCTACGAGCAGTACTTC.

This chain joins TRBV9 and TRBJ2-7; TRBD2 matches at 7 bases. Germline CDR1 reads SGDLS; CDR2 reads YYNGEE. J gave up 3 bases and V 0 bases, and 6 bases lay outside the gene matches. The CDR3 contains 15 residues. The CDR3 is CASSVDARGYYEQYF. The CDR3 bases are TGTGCCAGCAGCGTAGATGCGCGGGGGTACTACGAGCAGTACTTC.

V gene TRBV5-1 combines with J gene TRBJ1-1; the match to TRBD1 covers 10 bases. Germline-derived CDR1 and CDR2 are SGHRS and YFSETQ. The CDR3 has 16 residues. With 0 bases clipped from V and 4 bases from J, the junction kept 6 bases outside the gene matches. CDR3 DNA sequence: TGCGCCAGCAGCTTGGTGGGGACAGGGGATACCACTGAAGCTTTCTTT. This encodes CASSLVGTGDTTEAFF.

The chain combines TRBV30 with TRBJ1-1, with TRBD1 matching over 9 bases. With 2 bases clipped from V and 3 bases from J, the junction kept 13 bases outside the gene matches. Germline loops: CDR1 GTSNPN, CDR2 SVGIG (reference sequence). This CDR3 comprises 17 residues. The CDR3 loop reads CAWSPLPGQGFHTEAFF. The DNA for the CDR3 is TGTGCCTGGAGTCCTCTCCCGGGACAGGGATTCCACACTGAAGCTTTCTTT. Full variable domain (rest looked up from reference TRBV30 and TRBJ1-1): SQTIHQWPATLVQPVGSPLSLECTVEGTSNPNLYWYRQAAGRGLQLLFYSVGIGQISSEVPQNLSASRPQDRQFILSSKKLLLSDSGFYLCAWSPLPGQGFHTEAFFGQGTRLTVV.

This clone has more than one count but fewer than ten. This chain connects TRBV6-6 to TRBJ1-2; possibly TRBD1 for D (6 bases). Trimming pared 6 bases from V and 4 bases from J, leaving 12 bases between. Per germline, CDR1 MNHNY and CDR2 SVGAGI (reference sequence). The length of the CDR3 is 13 residues. CDR3: CASRHGGPYGYTF. In nucleotides, the CDR3 is TGTGCCAGCAGACACGGGGGGCCCTATGGCTACACCTTC.

The V gene is TRBV19, the J gene TRBJ1-6; D ambiguous. The CDR3 spans 13 residues. Trimming cost V 7 bases and J 7 bases, with 11 bases left between them. The V gene's germline CDR1 is LNHDA and CDR2 SQIVND (reference sequence). CDR3 DNA: TGTGCCAGTACTAGGACTTTCAATTCACCCCTCCACTTT. This gives the protein CASTRTFNSPLHF.

The chain links TRBV2 to TRBJ2-3; D uncertain. CDR3 length equals 15 residues. CDR1 and CDR2 from the germline V gene are SNHLY and FYNNEI. V was pared by 4 bases and J by 1 base, with 12 bases between. The CDR3 region has the DNA TGTGCCAGCAGTGCAGCTACCCCCGGCACAGATACGCAGTATTTT. Translating gives CASSAATPGTDTQYF.

This chain links TRBV5-1 with TRBJ2-1, with TRBD1 identical over 7 bases. V lost 0 bases, J lost 3 bases, and 3 bases stayed unmatched. The CDR3 has 15 amino acids. Germline assignment: CDR1 SGHRS and CDR2 YFSETQ. The CDR3 protein is CASSLGQGYYNEQFF. In DNA form, the CDR3 reads TGCGCCAGCAGCTTGGGACAGGGTTACTACAATGAGCAGTTCTTC.